The clone carrying this T cell receptor beta chain was observed many times. Its antigen is currently unknown. On each TCR cDNA molecule, a unique molecular identifier was present. TCRdb recomputed calls from the 5' RACE reads with MiXCR, one row per CDR3 protein. The table shows tens of thousands of distinct CDR3 sequences, with less than 15% occurring only once. The sample is drawn from a study of spatial heterogeneity in lung cancer. Findings and limits, study-wide: Ubiquitous expanded tumor TCRs appeared in blood more at resection than follow-up.

Time point noted: sample taken at primary tumor resection. Unsorted whole RNA from tumor, nontumor lung or frozen PBMC underwent sequencing. The donors, more than 55 patients with untreated early-stage non-small cell lung cancer, provided the samples. The sample in question was PBMCs, obtained at surgery. The receptor was derived from a male donor with early-stage non-small cell lung cancer.

DNA for the CDR3: TGTGCCAGCAGCCAAGATCGAGACAGACCATCAGATACGCAGTATTTT. Translation: CASSQDRDRPSDTQYF. The chain couples TRBV3-1 to TRBJ2-3; possible D gene TRBD1, 5 bases. The length of the CDR3 is 16 residues. V lost 0 bases and J lost 4, with 14 bases in between. CDR1 LGHDT and CDR2 YNNKEL come from the germline V gene (reference sequence).